This T cell receptor (beta chain) was recorded in a study of molecular identifiers for immune sequencing clone quantification. TCRdb ran MiXCR on the PCR reads and lists one entry per CDR3 protein. The sample has just over 40,000 distinct CDR3 sequences; roughly 24% are singletons. At least ten counts were recorded for this clonotype. CDR3 length equals 20 residues. V gave up 5 bases and J gave up 1 base, with 27 bases separating them. Germline loops: CDR1 MDHEN, CDR2 SYDVKM. The sequenced sample was naive CD8+ T cells from blood, with Jurkat cell RNA spiked in. As to subset: FACS-sorted CD8+CD4-CCR7+CD45RA+ naive T cells. The chain has TRBV28 and TRBJ1-3; a weak D match, TRBD1 (6 bases). The sequence derives from a human donor in good health. Some libraries in this study had Jurkat cell RNA spiked in. For the CDR3, the DNA is TGTGCCAGCAGTGCCGGGACCTGGGGACGCCCGCAGGGGTCTGGAAACACCATATATTTT. Its translation is CASSAGTWGRPQGSGNTIYF.